The 5 T cell receptor beta chains reported below all come from one sample, sequenced in a study of regulatory T cells in long-lasting Graves disease. Specified time point: newly diagnosed GD, antithyroid drugs for less than 3 months. PBMC-derived RNA was used for the TCR library. The TCR beta library used iRepertoire HTBI primers with Arm-PCR amplification of CDR3. TCRdb ran MiXCR on the multiplex PCR reads and lists one entry per CDR3 protein. The sample lists hundreds of thousands of distinct CDR3 sequences, approximately 13% occurring once. This same sample was also part of a study on T cells in Graves' hyperthyroidism and ophthalmopathy.

Sequencing used peripheral blood mononuclear cells (PBMCs), obtained at new diagnosis, from a patient treated with antithyroid drugs. All receptors derive from a man between 25 and 39 years old with Graves disease.

The chain couples TRBV19 to TRBJ2-2; TRBD2 aligns across 8 bases. The CDR3 contains 19 residues. Unmatched junction bases numbered 18, after V lost 3 bases and J lost 6 bases. The germline CDR1 and CDR2 sequences are LNHDA and SQIVND (reference sequence). CDR3 coding DNA: TGTGCCAGTAGTATCCCCCAGCCTAGCGGGTATGATGGGGCCGGGGAGCTGTTTTTT. It translates to CASSIPQPSGYDGAGELFF.

As to this clonotype: A clone one base away is much larger, so this may be a read error. The genes are TRBV5-1 and TRBJ1-3; weak D call: TRBD1 (5 bases). CDR1 SGHRS and CDR2 YFSETQ come from the germline V gene. V lost 0 bases and J 0 bases, leaving 10 bases between the germline ends. The CDR3 runs 16 residues. The CDR3 DNA reads TGCGCCAGCAGCTTGGTGGGGCAGGGCTCTGGAAACACCATATATTTT. Amino acids: CASSLVGQGSGNTIYF.

This clonotype was picked up many times. This chain connects TRBV7-2 to TRBJ2-7; D not resolved. CDR1 is SGHTA and CDR2 is FQGNSA in the germline V gene. CDR3 length: 12 amino acids. V lost 5 bases and J lost 8, with 13 bases in between. The CDR3 here is CASSPMSTKQYF. The CDR3 coding sequence is TGTGCCAGCAGCCCGATGTCGACGAAGCAGTACTTC.

This clonotype was recorded many times. V and J are TRBV19 and TRBJ1-4; 8 positions match TRBD1. CDR3 length: 16 residues. Germline V CDR1 and CDR2: LNHDA, SQIVND (reference sequence). With 5 bases clipped from V and 15 bases from J, the junction kept 20 bases outside the gene matches. The CDR3 reads CASSSLPGQEIATVFF. CDR3 bases: TGTGCCAGTAGTTCTTTACCGGGACAGGAGATTGCAACGGTGTTTTTT.

This clonotype was seen at least ten times. The chain carries TRBV12-3 or TRBV12-4 and TRBJ2-1; 11 bases map to TRBD2. The CDR3 runs to 16 residues. The ends lost 6 bases at V and 5 bases at J; junction bases unmatched: 9. The CDR3 coding sequence is TGTGCCAGCAGGTCGCTAGCGGGAGGCAGTCACAATGAGCAGTTCTTC. Its translation: CASRSLAGGSHNEQFF.